This TCR beta chain was documented in a study of identical twins. Study-wide results and limits: Zero-insertion results could be subject to partial confounding by invariant MAIT and iNKT cells. Cord blood beta clonotypes present at high abundance carried fewer insertions; no such pattern appeared in memory repertoires.

MiXCR was run by TCRdb on the 5' RACE reads, yielding one entry per CDR3 protein. The sample comprises about 690,000 distinct CDR3 sequences, 6.1% of which are singletons, and around 2% rests with the top ten. No donor was unhealthy or non-Caucasian. This clonotype was counted only a few times. Its antigen is as yet unknown. The germline V and J ends were trimmed by 3 bases and 2 bases, with 17 bases remaining between them. The CDR3 is 15 residues long. CDR1 is DFQATT, CDR2 SNEGSKA, per germline (reference sequence). This chain joins TRBV20-1 and TRBJ2-7; D may match TRBD1 or TRBD2 (5 bases each). The source material was naive T cells sorted from blood. The TCR comes from a man between 18 and 29 years old in good health. The CDR3: CSARTRDGGAYEQYF. CDR3 coding DNA: TGCAGTGCTAGGACCCGGGACGGAGGCGCCTACGAGCAGTACTTC.